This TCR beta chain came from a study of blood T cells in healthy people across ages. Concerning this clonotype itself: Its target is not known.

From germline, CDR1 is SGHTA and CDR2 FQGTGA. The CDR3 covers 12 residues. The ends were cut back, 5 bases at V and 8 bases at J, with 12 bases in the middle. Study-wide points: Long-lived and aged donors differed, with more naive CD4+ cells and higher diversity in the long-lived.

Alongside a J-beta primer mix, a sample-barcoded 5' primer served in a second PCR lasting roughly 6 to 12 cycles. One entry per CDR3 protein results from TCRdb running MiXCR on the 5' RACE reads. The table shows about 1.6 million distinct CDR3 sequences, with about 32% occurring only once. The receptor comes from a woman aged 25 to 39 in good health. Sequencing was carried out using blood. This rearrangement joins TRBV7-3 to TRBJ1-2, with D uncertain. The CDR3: CASSVKGGGYTF. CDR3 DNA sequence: TGTGCCAGCAGCGTAAAGGGTGGGGGCTACACCTTC.